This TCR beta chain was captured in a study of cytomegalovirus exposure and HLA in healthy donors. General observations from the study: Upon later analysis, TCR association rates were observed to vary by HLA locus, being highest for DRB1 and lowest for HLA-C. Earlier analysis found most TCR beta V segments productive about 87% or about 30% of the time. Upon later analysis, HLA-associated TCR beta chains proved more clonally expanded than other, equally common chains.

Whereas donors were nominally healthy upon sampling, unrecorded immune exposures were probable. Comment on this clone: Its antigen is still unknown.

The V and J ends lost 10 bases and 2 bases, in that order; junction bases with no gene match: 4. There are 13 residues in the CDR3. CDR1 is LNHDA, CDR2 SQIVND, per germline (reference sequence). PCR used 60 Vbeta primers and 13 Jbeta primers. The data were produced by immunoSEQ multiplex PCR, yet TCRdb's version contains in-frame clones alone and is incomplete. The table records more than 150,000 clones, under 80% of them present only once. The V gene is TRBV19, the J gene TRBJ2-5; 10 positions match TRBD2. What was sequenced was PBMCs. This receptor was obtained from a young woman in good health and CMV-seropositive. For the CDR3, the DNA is TGTGCCACGGCGACTAGCGGGCAAGAGACCCAGTACTTC. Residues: CATATSGQETQYF. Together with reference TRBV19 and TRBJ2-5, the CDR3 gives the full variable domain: DGGITQSPKYLFRKEGQNVTLSCEQNLNHDAMYWYRQDPGQGLRLIYYSQIVNDFQKGDIAEGYSVSREKKESFPLTVTSAQKNPTAFYLCATATSGQETQYFGPGTRLLVL.